The 29 T cell receptor beta chains listed next were all sequenced from one sample in a study of blood T cell repertoires in COVID-19. TCRdb's copy holds only in-frame clones and misses some; the assay was immunoSEQ multiplex PCR. The data contain tens of thousands of clones, 86% of them singletons. What was sequenced was peripheral blood. Receptors were obtained from a man in his forties or fifties with COVID-19, enrolled during active disease.

The rearrangement joins TRBV5-1 to TRBJ1-6, with 7 bases matching TRBD1. Germline V gene sequence: CDR1 SGHRS, CDR2 YFSETQ. V lost 4 bases, J lost 5 bases, and 3 bases stayed unmatched. This CDR3 has 14 residues. CDR3 in amino acids: CASSRGQDNSPLHF. CDR3 nucleotides: TGCGCCAGCAGCAGGGGGCAGGATAATTCACCCCTCCACTTT.

The rearrangement joins TRBV10-3 to TRBJ1-4; the match to TRBD1 covers 8 bases. CDR1 and CDR2 from the germline V gene are ENHRY and SYGVKD. V lost 10 bases, J lost 0 bases, and 7 bases stayed unmatched. The CDR3 runs 15 residues. CDR3 bases: TGTGCCACTTCTCTGACAGGGGCAACTAATGAAAAACTGTTTTTT. The encoded protein is CATSLTGATNEKLFF.

This clone has a single count. V gene TRBV27 combines with J gene TRBJ1-2; weak D call: TRBD1 (5 bases). The V gene's germline CDR1 is MNHEY and CDR2 SMNVEV (reference sequence). The ends were cut back, 5 bases at V and 8 bases at J, with 15 bases in the middle. CDR3 size: 13 residues. The chain's CDR3 is CASSEQGGMGYTF. The CDR3 DNA sequence: TGTGCCAGCAGTGAGCAGGGAGGGATGGGCTACACCTTC.

The chain is built from TRBV5-1 and TRBJ2-2; tentatively, D is TRBD2 (5 bases). Trimming shortened V by 3 bases and J by 3 bases, and 6 bases separated the two germline ends. The CDR3 length is 13 residues. Germline lookup yields CDR1 SGHRS and CDR2 YFSETQ. The CDR3 nucleotides read TGCGCCAGCAGCTACGGGGACACCGGGGAGCTGTTTTTT. Its protein is CASSYGDTGELFF.

J is TRBJ1-5 and V is TRBV5-6; D is perhaps TRBD1 (5 bases). V gave up 1 base and J gave up 1 base, with 12 bases separating them. Germline values: CDR1 SGHDT, CDR2 YYEEEE. This CDR3 comprises 16 residues. CDR3 nucleotide sequence: TGTGCCAGCAGCTTGTGGGGCCCTTGGAGCAATCAGCCCCAGCATTTT. Protein: CASSLWGPWSNQPQHF.

The chain links TRBV3-1 (or the pseudogene TRBV3-2) to TRBJ2-3, with a tentative D call TRBD2 (5 bases). The CDR3 is made up of 11 amino acids. Trimming shortened V by 8 bases and J by 6 bases, and 9 bases separated the two germline ends. From germline, CDR1 is LGHDT and CDR2 YNNKEL (reference sequence). The CDR3 sequence: CASSSGDTQYF. The CDR3 coding sequence is TGTGCCAGCTCCTCGGGGGATACGCAGTATTTT.

The chain uses TRBV7-9 and TRBJ2-4, with 8 bases lining up with TRBD2. The CDR3 has 14 residues. Trimming cost V 1 base and J 7 bases; bases outside gene matches: 3. CDR1 is SEHNR and CDR2 is FQNEAQ in the germline V gene (reference sequence). This chain's CDR3 is CASSLVGGGNIQYF. Written as DNA, the CDR3 is TGTGCCAGCAGCTTAGTCGGCGGGGGGAACATTCAGTACTTC.

V usage is TRBV29-1 and J usage is TRBJ2-1; 9 positions match TRBD2. Trimming took 7 bases from V and 5 from J; bases not matched to a gene: 9. The CDR3 contains 14 residues. Germline V gives CDR1 SQVTM, CDR2 ANQGSEA. The chain's CDR3 is CSGALAGVNNEQFF. CDR3 DNA: TGCAGCGGAGCATTAGCGGGGGTTAACAATGAGCAGTTCTTC.

The J gene is TRBJ1-6, the V gene TRBV6-5, with D possibly being TRBD1 (5 bases). The CDR3 runs 15 residues. Germline V gene data show CDR1 as MNHEY and CDR2 as SVGAGI. Trimming removed 7 bases at V and 9 bases at J, with 19 bases between. Written as DNA, the CDR3 is TGTGCCAGCACCTCTTCCGGGACTTGGAGTTCACCCCTCCACTTT. As protein: CASTSSGTWSSPLHF.

V usage is TRBV19 and J usage is TRBJ1-5; 7 positions agree with TRBD1. This CDR3 is 15 amino acids long. Trimming at V came to 1 base and at J to 5 bases, leaving 5 bases not matched to a gene. CDR1 is LNHDA and CDR2 is SQIVND in the germline V gene (reference sequence). The CDR3 spells CASSIGQGSYQPQHF. The CDR3 bases are TGTGCCAGTAGTATAGGACAGGGTTCTTATCAGCCCCAGCATTTT.

Here the CDR3 reads CAWREAGGGGGYTF. The CDR3 coding sequence is TGTGCCTGGAGGGAGGCAGGGGGCGGAGGCGGCTACACCTTC. The chain couples TRBV30 to TRBJ1-2, with TRBD1 identical over 8 bases. The germline gives CDR1 GTSNPN, CDR2 SVGIG (reference sequence). CDR3 size: 14 residues. V was pared by 3 bases and J by 8 bases, with 11 bases of the junction left unmatched.

This clone was seen a few times. This chain links TRBV13 with TRBJ2-2; D perhaps matches TRBD1 (7 bases). Trimming took 4 bases from V and 1 from J, leaving 16 bases between them. The CDR3 has 17 residues. Germline V gene data show CDR1 as PRHDT and CDR2 as FYEKMQ (reference sequence). CDR3 DNA sequence: TGTGCCAGCAGCTCGGAGCGGCAGGGGGGGAACACCGGGGAGCTGTTTTTT. Translation gives CASSSERQGGNTGELFF.

The V and J genes are TRBV5-1 and TRBJ2-2, with 7 bases matching TRBD1. V was clipped by 3 bases and J by 3 bases; unmatched bases: 8. In germline, CDR1 is SGHRS, CDR2 YFSETQ. This CDR3 contains 16 residues. Written as DNA, the CDR3 is TGCGCCAGCAGCTCCGGGGCAGGGGGAGACACCGGGGAGCTGTTTTTT. Translating gives CASSSGAGGDTGELFF.

The gene calls are TRBV6-6 and TRBJ1-1; 9 nucleotides match TRBD1. Germline assignment: CDR1 MNHNY and CDR2 SVGAGI (reference sequence). Trimming took 4 bases from V and 5 from J; bases not matched to a gene: 8. The CDR3 is 15 residues long. The CDR3 DNA is TGTGCCAGCAGTTTTCAGACAGGGGGAGAAACTGAAGCTTTCTTT. This encodes CASSFQTGGETEAFF.

The genes are TRBV24-1 and TRBJ2-3, with TRBD1 identical over 11 bases. V was pared by 4 bases and J by 7 bases, with 6 bases of the junction left unmatched. The length of the CDR3 is 15 residues. Germline assignment: CDR1 KGHDR and CDR2 SFDVKD. The CDR3 loop is CATSDPGQGDYTQYF. The CDR3 DNA sequence: TGTGCCACCAGTGACCCGGGACAGGGGGATTATACGCAGTATTTT.

This clone was recorded only once. The V and J genes are TRBV19 and TRBJ2-1, with 7 positions matching TRBD2. Unmatched junction bases numbered 4, after V lost 2 bases and J lost 6 bases. The length of the CDR3 is 14 residues. CDR1 and CDR2 (germline): LNHDA, SQIVND (reference sequence). The CDR3 region is CASSISGVSNEQFF. The CDR3 DNA is TGTGCCAGTAGTATAAGCGGGGTATCCAATGAGCAGTTCTTC.

The chain couples TRBV5-1 to TRBJ2-5; the match to TRBD1 covers 10 bases. This CDR3 contains 15 residues. The germline gives CDR1 SGHRS, CDR2 YFSETQ. The V gene end was trimmed by 3 bases and the J gene end by 4 bases; junction bases not matched to a gene: 6. CDR3 coding DNA: TGCGCCAGCAGCTCGGACAGGGGGGTGGGAGAGACCCAGTACTTC. The encoded protein is CASSSDRGVGETQYF.

The chain combines TRBV3-1 (or the pseudogene TRBV3-2) with TRBJ2-1; 10 nucleotides agree with TRBD1. Germline-derived CDR1 and CDR2 are LGHDT and YNNKEL (reference sequence). This CDR3 contains 14 residues. Trimming at V came to 5 bases and at J to 6 bases, leaving 4 bases not matched to a gene. The CDR3 region has the DNA TGTGCCAGCAGCAGCTGGACAGGGGGCAATGAGCAGTTCTTC. This gives the protein CASSSWTGGNEQFF.

Turning to this clone: The junction and the germline gene differ at one end; a read error may be behind it. V usage is TRBV20-1 and J usage is TRBJ2-1; D is ambiguous. The CDR3 has 13 amino acids. Germline V gene lookup returns CDR1 DFQATT and CDR2 SNEGSKA (reference sequence). DNA for the CDR3: TGCAGTGCTAGTGTGACGGGTGCAGCTCTCCCCGTCTTC. Residues: CSASVTGAALPVF.

This clone was observed once. This chain links TRBV27 with TRBJ2-1, with D perhaps TRBD1 (6 bases). The CDR3 runs to 16 residues. Deletions cut 8 bases from V and 4 bases from J, with 21 bases between. Germline loops: CDR1 MNHEY, CDR2 SMNVEV (reference sequence). CDR3 nucleotides: TGTGCCAGCGCCCGCCGAGCCAGGGGATATTACAATGAGCAGTTCTTC. Protein: CASARRARGYYNEQFF.

The V and J genes are TRBV6-1 and TRBJ2-2, with 8 bases identical to TRBD1. The ends lost 4 bases at V and 2 bases at J; junction bases unmatched: 9. Germline CDR1 and CDR2: MNHNS and SASEGT. CDR3 length equals 17 residues. In DNA form, the CDR3 reads TGTGCCAGCAGTGGGAGCCGGGACAGGAAAAACACCGGGGAGCTGTTTTTT. This encodes CASSGSRDRKNTGELFF.

This clone was seen once. CDR3 DNA sequence: TGTGCCAGCACCGAGGGGGCGCCGGGCACTGAAGCTTTCTTT. Protein: CASTEGAPGTEAFF. This chain uses TRBV6-5 with TRBJ1-1; 7 bases agree with TRBD1. Trimming cost V 7 bases and J 4 bases; bases outside gene matches: 9. In germline, CDR1 is MNHEY, CDR2 SVGAGI. There are 14 residues in the CDR3.

This chain joins TRBV27 and TRBJ2-3; 14 bases map to TRBD2. V trimming: 6 bases; J trimming: 3 bases; junction bases outside the gene matches: 8. The CDR3 is 17 amino acids. Germline V gives CDR1 MNHEY, CDR2 SMNVEV (reference sequence). CDR3 protein: CASSHNRLAGGTDTQYF. CDR3 nucleotides: TGTGCCAGCAGCCACAACAGACTAGCGGGGGGGACAGATACGCAGTATTTT.

This chain connects TRBV5-1 to TRBJ2-5, with D perhaps TRBD1 (5 bases). Trimming took 4 bases from V and 5 from J, leaving 18 bases between them. Per germline, CDR1 SGHRS and CDR2 YFSETQ. The CDR3 is made up of 15 amino acids. Written as DNA, the CDR3 is TGCGCCAGCAGCACAGGACGCCCAGGTGGGGAGACCCAGTACTTC. Protein: CASSTGRPGGETQYF. Using reference TRBV5-1 and TRBJ2-5 for the parts outside the CDR3, the full variable domain is KAGVTQTPRYLIKTRGQQVTLSCSPISGHRSVSWYQQTPGQGLQFLFEYFSETQRNKGNFPGRFSGRQFSNSRSEMNVSTLELGDSALYLCASSTGRPGGETQYFGPGTRLLVL.

DNA of the CDR3: TGTGCCAGCAGCGCGCGGAGCGGGGACACAGATACGCAGTATTTT. Its protein product is CASSARSGDTDTQYF. This sequence joins TRBV7-9 and TRBJ2-3, with 7 bases aligning to TRBD2. With V trimmed by 5 bases and J by 2 bases, 7 bases remained unmatched. Germline CDR1 SEHNR, CDR2 FQNEAQ (reference sequence). CDR3 length: 15 amino acids.

This chain connects TRBV5-1 to TRBJ1-1; tentative D call: TRBD1 (6 bases). V lost 4 bases and J lost 1, with 8 bases in between. CDR3 size: 13 residues. Germline lookup yields CDR1 SGHRS and CDR2 YFSETQ. The CDR3: CASSMDRNTEAFF. The CDR3, as DNA: TGCGCCAGCAGCATGGACAGGAACACTGAAGCTTTCTTT.

The chain has TRBV13 and TRBJ2-5, with 8 bases aligning to TRBD2. The ends lost 4 bases at V and 5 bases at J; junction bases unmatched: 9. This CDR3 contains 15 residues. Germline lookup yields CDR1 PRHDT and CDR2 FYEKMQ (reference sequence). The CDR3 region is CASSSIGGAGETQYF. CDR3 sequence (DNA): TGTGCCAGCAGCTCCATCGGGGGGGCCGGGGAGACCCAGTACTTC.

The chain couples TRBV11-2 to TRBJ1-4, with 9 bases that match TRBD1. V gave up 3 bases and J gave up 6 bases; unmatched junction bases: 8. This CDR3 has 16 residues. The germline CDR1 and CDR2 sequences are SGHAT and FQNNGV. The CDR3 DNA follows: TGTGCCAGCAGCTTCGGACAGGGGCGCTTGCATGAAAAACTGTTTTTT. Encoded protein: CASSFGQGRLHEKLFF.

The CDR3 sequence is CASSQEIQGVFTDTQYF. In nucleotides, the CDR3 is TGTGCCAGCAGCCAAGAGATCCAGGGGGTCTTTACAGATACGCAGTATTTT. The J gene is TRBJ2-3, the V gene TRBV3-1 (or the pseudogene TRBV3-2); 7 nucleotides match TRBD1. This CDR3 comprises 17 residues. With 0 bases clipped from V and 3 bases from J, the junction kept 9 bases outside the gene matches. Germline CDR1 is LGHDT and CDR2 is YNNKEL (reference sequence).